This entry features one T cell receptor (beta chain) sequence. The source of the sample is a study of blood T cell repertoires in COVID-19. Study background: Sites across the United States, Italy and Spain contributed samples from acute and convalescent COVID-19. PBMCs, B-cell-depleted T cells, or T cells were the source of the cDNA or gDNA that made up the material.

Authors' data handling: Using reference gene primer amplification, nucleated cell counts were estimated. Produced via immunoSEQ multiplex PCR; TCRdb's table is partial and in-frame only. V and J calls and clone size are copied from that table; D and trimming were computed from the DNA. The sample has 200,000 to 300,000 clones, 80% to 90% seen once; the top ten hold 4%. V lost 5 bases to trimming and J lost 2 bases, with 7 bases between them. The CDR3 covers 13 residues. Germline-derived CDR1 and CDR2 are MDHEN and SYDVKM. J is TRBJ1-5 and V is TRBV28, with D maybe TRBD1 (5 bases). The sequenced material came from peripheral blood. The clonotype comes from a man aged 45 to 65 with acute or convalescent COVID-19. The CDR3 DNA reads TGTGCCAGCAGTGTCAGGGGCAATCAGCCCCAGCATTTT. Its translation: CASSVRGNQPQHF. The variable domain in full, completed from reference TRBV28 and TRBJ1-5, reads DVKVTQSSRYLVKRTGEKVFLECVQDMDHENMFWYRQDPGLGLRLIYFSYDVKMKEKGDIPEGYSVSREKKERFSLILESASTNQTSMYLCASSVRGNQPQHFGDGTRLSIL.